Listed below are T cell receptor beta chains from one sample, sequenced in a study of blood T cell repertoires in COVID-19. TCRdb's table, derived via immunoSEQ multiplex PCR, lists solely in-frame clones and lacks some. The sample gives approximately 140,000 clones, 84% of which show up once; roughly 3.4% is in the top ten. Sequenced sample: PBMCs or T cells enriched from blood (not recorded which). Every receptor here comes from a woman aged 45-60 years with acute COVID-19. Each CDR3 is given with its conserved first and last residue. Each record gives: V gene, clone size, J gene, D gene, CDR3 protein, CDR3 DNA. A D gene is named only where the DNA matches it firmly. A row's size may be missing; if present it is once, few, many or a size class.

TRBV28	-	TRBJ2-7	TRBD1	CASSPTTGYSYEQYF	TGTGCCAGCAGTCCGACGACAGGGTACTCCTACGAGCAGTACTTC
TRBV7-9	-	TRBJ1-4	TRBD1	CASSLTGGATNEKLFF	TGTGCCAGCAGCCTAACAGGGGGCGCAACTAATGAAAAACTGTTTTTT
TRBV7-9	few	TRBJ2-5	-	CASSWGVQETQYF	TGTGCCAGCAGCTGGGGGGTTCAAGAGACCCAGTACTTC
TRBV6-5	-	TRBJ2-1	-	CASSRSQLQFF	TGTGCCAGCAGTCGTAGTCAACTGCAGTTCTTC
TRBV2	-	TRBJ2-5	-	CASSGEAGETQYF	TGTGCCAGCAGTGGTGAGGCCGGGGAGACCCAGTACTTC
TRBV7-3	-	TRBJ2-1	TRBD2	CASSSIAGEGNEQFF	TGTGCCAGCAGCTCCATAGCGGGAGAGGGCAATGAGCAGTTCTTC
TRBV7-2	-	TRBJ2-7	-	CASSLAPTVEQYF	TGTGCCAGCAGCTTAGCCCCGACAGTTGAGCAGTACTTC
TRBV4-2	-	TRBJ2-1	-	CASSPLAGRAGVTTNEQFF	TGTGCCAGCAGCCCCTTGGCGGGAAGAGCCGGGGTTACTACCAATGAGCAGTTCTTC
TRBV30	-	TRBJ2-6	-	CAWTTGFRSGANVLTF	TGTGCCTGGACAACAGGGTTTCGATCTGGGGCCAACGTCCTGACTTTC
TRBV9	-	TRBJ2-5	TRBD1	CASSLTGRGETQYF	TGTGCCAGCAGCTTGACAGGGCGAGGAGAGACCCAGTACTTC
TRBV6-5	once	TRBJ1-2	-	CASSYSGGYGYTF	TGTGCCAGCAGTTACTCCGGGGGCTATGGCTACACCTTC
TRBV3-1/TRBV3-2	-	TRBJ1-2	TRBD1	CASSKGDSDTNYGYTF	TGTGCCAGCAGCAAAGGGGACAGCGACACTAACTATGGCTACACCTTC
TRBV6-1	-	TRBJ1-2	-	CASSESGRNYGYTF	TGTGCCAGCAGTGAAAGCGGCAGGAACTATGGCTACACCTTC
TRBV4-1	-	TRBJ1-5	-	CASSSKGGSDNQPQHF	TGCGCCAGCAGCTCAAAGGGGGGGAGTGACAATCAGCCCCAGCATTTT
TRBV9	-	TRBJ1-3	-	CASSGGGDGNTIYF	TGTGCCAGCAGCGGTGGAGGGGATGGAAACACCATATATTTT
TRBV9	-	TRBJ2-1	TRBD2	CASSVSGPPRNEQFF	TGTGCCAGCAGCGTTAGCGGGCCACCACGGAATGAGCAGTTCTTC
TRBV19	-	TRBJ2-2	TRBD1	CASGTGGTAGELFF	TGTGCCAGTGGTACAGGGGGAACGGCCGGGGAGCTGTTTTTT
TRBV25-1	-	TRBJ2-2	-	CASVSGNTGELFF	TGTGCCAGCGTGAGTGGGAACACCGGGGAGCTGTTTTTT
TRBV3-1/TRBV3-2	-	TRBJ1-1	-	CASSQDTGFDTEAFF	TGTGCCAGCAGCCAAGATACGGGGTTCGACACTGAAGCTTTCTTT
TRBV18	-	TRBJ2-5	-	CASSPFEGDGETQYF	TGTGCCAGCTCACCATTTGAGGGAGATGGGGAGACCCAGTACTTC
TRBV5-6	-	TRBJ2-3	TRBD2	CASSRAGNSDTQYF	TGTGCCAGCAGCCGAGCGGGAAATTCAGATACGCAGTATTTT
TRBV19	once	TRBJ2-7	TRBD2	CASSTILAGTPYEQYF	TGTGCCAGTAGTACAATCCTAGCGGGGACGCCATACGAGCAGTACTTC
TRBV6-9	-	TRBJ2-7	TRBD2	CASSEGLAGASYEQYF	TGTGCCAGCAGTGAGGGACTAGCGGGAGCTTCCTACGAGCAGTACTTC
TRBV28	-	TRBJ2-1	TRBD2	CASSQSGREQFF	TGTGCCAGCAGCCAGAGCGGGAGGGAGCAGTTCTTC
TRBV18	-	TRBJ1-2	-	CASSTGGDYGYTF	TGTGCCAGCTCCACTGGGGGGGACTATGGCTACACCTTC
TRBV18	-	TRBJ1-2	-	CASSPSGQTSYGYTF	TGTGCCAGCTCTCCGTCCGGACAGACTTCCTATGGCTACACCTTC
TRBV5-1	-	TRBJ2-5	-	CASSLGGEQETQYF	TGCGCCAGCAGCTTGGGGGGCGAACAAGAGACCCAGTACTTC
TRBV10-1	-	TRBJ2-1	TRBD2	CASSDRELGGGEQFF	TGCGCCAGCAGTGACAGGGAACTAGGCGGGGGTGAGCAGTTCTTC
TRBV6-5	few	TRBJ1-3	-	CASTRSGSGNTIYF	TGTGCCAGCACCAGAAGCGGCTCTGGAAACACCATATATTTT
TRBV3-1/TRBV3-2	-	TRBJ1-5	-	CASSQAGEWKPQHF	TGTGCCAGCAGCCAGGCAGGGGAGTGGAAGCCCCAGCATTTT
TRBV10-1	once	TRBJ2-4	-	CASSYGTPPENIQYF	TGCGCCAGCAGCTATGGGACTCCGCCCGAAAACATTCAGTACTTC
TRBV25-1	-	TRBJ1-1	-	CASSGSGYRGGTEAFF	TGTGCCAGCAGTGGGAGTGGATACCGCGGGGGGACTGAAGCTTTCTTT
TRBV28	-	TRBJ2-1	-	CASSLGGGQITYNEQFF	TGTGCCAGCAGTTTAGGTGGCGGACAAATTACCTACAATGAGCAGTTCTTC
TRBV5-6	-	TRBJ1-2	-	CASSFGIGDGYTF	TGTGCCAGCAGCTTTGGAATAGGAGATGGCTACACCTTC
TRBV4-2	once	TRBJ1-2	-	CASSQDRTESNYGYTF	TGTGCCAGCAGCCAAGATCGGACAGAATCTAACTATGGCTACACCTTC
TRBV3-1/TRBV3-2	-	TRBJ1-2	-	CASRKGAESVYTF	TGTGCCAGCAGAAAAGGGGCAGAAAGCGTCTACACCTTC
TRBV5-1	-	TRBJ2-2	-	CASSPRVLNTGELFF	TGCGCCAGCAGCCCGAGGGTCCTAAACACCGGGGAGCTGTTTTTT
TRBV19	-	TRBJ1-1	TRBD1	CASSTSDRTSLGTEAFF	TGTGCCAGTAGTACATCGGACAGGACCTCATTGGGGACTGAAGCTTTCTTT
TRBV7-3	-	TRBJ2-7	TRBD2	CASSLTGGSSYEQYF	TGTGCCAGCAGCTTAACGGGGGGGAGCTCCTACGAGCAGTACTTC
TRBV3-1/TRBV3-2	once	TRBJ1-1	-	CASSQDPVNTEAFF	TGTGCCAGCAGCCAAGATCCAGTAAACACTGAAGCTTTCTTT
TRBV14	once	TRBJ1-1	-	CASSQLMTRTEAFF	TGTGCCAGCAGCCAACTCATGACGAGGACTGAAGCTTTCTTT
TRBV12-5	once	TRBJ2-1	TRBD2	CASGLDQLAGEWNEQFF	TGTGCTAGTGGTTTGGACCAACTAGCGGGAGAGTGGAATGAGCAGTTCTTC
TRBV2	-	TRBJ1-2	TRBD1	CASSILPTGTDYTF	TGTGCCAGCAGTATTCTACCGACAGGGACGGACTACACCTTC
TRBV11-2	-	TRBJ2-1	TRBD2	CASRPGLGVNEQFF	TGTGCCAGCAGACCGGGACTAGGGGTAAATGAGCAGTTCTTC
TRBV7-2	once	TRBJ1-4	TRBD1	CASGQGASGNEKLFF	TGTGCCAGCGGACAGGGGGCAAGTGGTAATGAAAAACTGTTTTTT
TRBV6-5	-	TRBJ2-5	TRBD1	CASSPRDRVGETQYF	TGTGCCAGCAGTCCCCGGGACAGGGTAGGAGAGACCCAGTACTTC